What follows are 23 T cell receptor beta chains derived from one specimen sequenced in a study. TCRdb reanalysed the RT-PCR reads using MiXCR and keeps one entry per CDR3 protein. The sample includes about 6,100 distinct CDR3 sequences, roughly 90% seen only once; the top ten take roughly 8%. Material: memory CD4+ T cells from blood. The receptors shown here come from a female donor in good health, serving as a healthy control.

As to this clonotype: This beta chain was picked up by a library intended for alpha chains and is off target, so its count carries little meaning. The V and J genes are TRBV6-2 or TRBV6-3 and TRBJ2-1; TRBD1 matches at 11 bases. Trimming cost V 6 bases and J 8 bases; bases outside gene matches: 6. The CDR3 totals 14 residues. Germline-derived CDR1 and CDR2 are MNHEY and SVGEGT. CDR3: CASRGQGARYEQFF. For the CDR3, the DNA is TGTGCCAGCAGAGGACAGGGGGCGAGGTATGAGCAGTTCTTC.

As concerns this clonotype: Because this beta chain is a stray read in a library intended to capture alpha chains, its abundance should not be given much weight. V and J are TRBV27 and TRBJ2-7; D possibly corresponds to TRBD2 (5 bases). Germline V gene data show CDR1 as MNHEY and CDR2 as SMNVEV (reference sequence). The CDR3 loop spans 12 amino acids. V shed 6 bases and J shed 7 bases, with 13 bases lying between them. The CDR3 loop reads CASRPGSIEQYF. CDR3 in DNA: TGTGCCAGCAGACCGGGAAGCATTGAGCAGTACTTC.

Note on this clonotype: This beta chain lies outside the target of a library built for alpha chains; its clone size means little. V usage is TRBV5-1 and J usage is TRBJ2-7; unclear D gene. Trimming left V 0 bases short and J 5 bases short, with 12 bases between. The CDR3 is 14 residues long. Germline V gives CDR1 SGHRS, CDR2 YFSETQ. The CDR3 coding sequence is TGCGCCAGCAGCTTGGCATTGAATGCGAACGAGCAGTACTTC. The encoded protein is CASSLALNANEQYF.

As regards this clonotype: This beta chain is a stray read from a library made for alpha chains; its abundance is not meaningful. Written as DNA, the CDR3 is TGCGCCAGCAGCCAAGTCGTGGCAGGGGGGAACACTGAAGCTTTCTTT. Translating it yields CASSQVVAGGNTEAFF. The chain combines TRBV4-3 with TRBJ1-1; 7 nucleotides align to TRBD1. The germline CDR1 and CDR2 sequences are LGHNA and YSLEER. The CDR3 runs 16 residues. The V segment lost 1 base and the J segment 1 base; nucleotides outside the gene matches: 6.

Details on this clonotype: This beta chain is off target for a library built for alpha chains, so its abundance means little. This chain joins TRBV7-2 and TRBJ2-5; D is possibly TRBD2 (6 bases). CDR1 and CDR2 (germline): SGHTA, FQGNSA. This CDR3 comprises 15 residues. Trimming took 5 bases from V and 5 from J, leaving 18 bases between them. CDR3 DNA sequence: TGTGCCAGCAGCGTTGGGACTCCTGGGGTGGAGACCCAGTACTTC. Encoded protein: CASSVGTPGVETQYF.

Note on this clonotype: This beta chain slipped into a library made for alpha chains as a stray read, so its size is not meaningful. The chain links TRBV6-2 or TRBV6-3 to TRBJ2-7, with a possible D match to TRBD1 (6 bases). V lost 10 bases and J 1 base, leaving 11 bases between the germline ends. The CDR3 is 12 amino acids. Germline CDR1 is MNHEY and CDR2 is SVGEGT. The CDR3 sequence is CAIRTDSYEQYF. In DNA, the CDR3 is TGTGCCATTCGGACAGATTCCTACGAGCAGTACTTC.

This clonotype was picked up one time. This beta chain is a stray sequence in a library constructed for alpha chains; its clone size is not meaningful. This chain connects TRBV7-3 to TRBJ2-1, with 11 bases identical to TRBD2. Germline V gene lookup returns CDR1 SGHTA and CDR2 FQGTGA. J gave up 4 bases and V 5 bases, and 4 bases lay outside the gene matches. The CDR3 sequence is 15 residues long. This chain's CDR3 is CASSPTSGDYNEQFF. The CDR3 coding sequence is TGTGCCAGCAGCCCGACTAGCGGGGATTACAATGAGCAGTTCTTC.

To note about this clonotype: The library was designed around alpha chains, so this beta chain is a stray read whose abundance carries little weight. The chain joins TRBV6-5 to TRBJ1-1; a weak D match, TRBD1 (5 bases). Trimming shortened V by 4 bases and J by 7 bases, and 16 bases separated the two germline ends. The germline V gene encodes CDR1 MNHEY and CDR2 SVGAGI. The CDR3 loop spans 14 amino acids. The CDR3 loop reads CASSLHGTPVEAFF. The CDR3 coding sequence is TGTGCCAGCAGTTTACACGGGACGCCGGTTGAAGCTTTCTTT.

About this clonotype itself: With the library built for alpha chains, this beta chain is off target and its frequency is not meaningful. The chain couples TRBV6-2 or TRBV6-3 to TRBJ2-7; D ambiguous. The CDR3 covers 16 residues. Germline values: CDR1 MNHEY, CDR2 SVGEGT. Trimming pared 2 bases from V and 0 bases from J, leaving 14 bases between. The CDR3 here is CASSYLLTRNSYEQYF. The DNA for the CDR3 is TGTGCCAGCAGTTACCTGTTAACCCGGAACTCCTACGAGCAGTACTTC.

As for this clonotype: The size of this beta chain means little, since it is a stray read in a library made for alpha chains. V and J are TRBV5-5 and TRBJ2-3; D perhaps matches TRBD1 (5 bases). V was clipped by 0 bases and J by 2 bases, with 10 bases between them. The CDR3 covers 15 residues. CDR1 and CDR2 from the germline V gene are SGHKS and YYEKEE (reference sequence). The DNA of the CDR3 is TGTGCCAGCAGCTTGGACAGGAGTACCACAGATACGCAGTATTTT. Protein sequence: CASSLDRSTTDTQYF.

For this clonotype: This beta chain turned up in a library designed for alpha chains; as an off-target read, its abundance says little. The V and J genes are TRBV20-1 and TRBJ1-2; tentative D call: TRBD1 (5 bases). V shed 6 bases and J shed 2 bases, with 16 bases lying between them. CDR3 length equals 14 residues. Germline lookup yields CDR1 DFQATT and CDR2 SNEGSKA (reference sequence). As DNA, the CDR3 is TGCAGTGCAGCTTGGGACGGGTTAAACTATGGCTACACCTTC. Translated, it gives CSAAWDGLNYGYTF.

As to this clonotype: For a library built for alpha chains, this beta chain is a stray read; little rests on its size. CDR3 nucleotide sequence: TGTGCCTGGAGGAGGACCACTAACACTGAAGCTTTCTTT. It specifies CAWRRTTNTEAFF. The rearrangement joins TRBV30 to TRBJ1-1; no clear D. The V gene lost 3 bases and the J gene lost 2 bases, with 10 bases spanning the gap. The CDR3 extends over 13 amino acids. Germline CDR1 GTSNPN, CDR2 SVGIG (reference sequence).

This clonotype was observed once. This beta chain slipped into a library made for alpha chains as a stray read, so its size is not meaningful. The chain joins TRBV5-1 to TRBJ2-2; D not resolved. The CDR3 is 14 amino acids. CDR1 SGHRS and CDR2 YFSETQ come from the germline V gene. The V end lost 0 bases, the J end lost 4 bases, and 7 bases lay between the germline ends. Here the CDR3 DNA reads TGCGCCAGCAGCTTGGCCGCGTCCACCGGGGAGCTGTTTTTT. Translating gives CASSLAASTGELFF.

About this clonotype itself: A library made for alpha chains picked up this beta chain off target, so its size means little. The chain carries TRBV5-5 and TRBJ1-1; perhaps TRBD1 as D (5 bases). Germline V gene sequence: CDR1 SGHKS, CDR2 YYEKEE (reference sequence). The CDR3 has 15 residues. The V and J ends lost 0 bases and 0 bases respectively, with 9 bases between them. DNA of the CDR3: TGTGCCAGCAGCTTGGCTGACAGTATGAACACTGAAGCTTTCTTT. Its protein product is CASSLADSMNTEAFF.

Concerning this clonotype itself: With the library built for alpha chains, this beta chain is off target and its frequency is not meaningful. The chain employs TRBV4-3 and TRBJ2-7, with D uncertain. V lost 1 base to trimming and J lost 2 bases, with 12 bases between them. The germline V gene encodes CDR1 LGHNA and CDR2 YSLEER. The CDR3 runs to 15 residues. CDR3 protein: CASSQVWQNTYEQYF. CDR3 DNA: TGCGCCAGCAGCCAAGTTTGGCAGAACACCTACGAGCAGTACTTC.

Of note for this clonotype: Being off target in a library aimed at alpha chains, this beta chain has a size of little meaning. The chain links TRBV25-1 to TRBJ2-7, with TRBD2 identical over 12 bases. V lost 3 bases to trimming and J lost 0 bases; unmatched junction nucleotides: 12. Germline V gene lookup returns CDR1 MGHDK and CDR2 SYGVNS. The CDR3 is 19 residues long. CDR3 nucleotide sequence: TGTGCCAGCAGTGATCGACTAGCGGGGGACGGGGGCAGCTCCTACGAGCAGTACTTC. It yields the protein CASSDRLAGDGGSSYEQYF.

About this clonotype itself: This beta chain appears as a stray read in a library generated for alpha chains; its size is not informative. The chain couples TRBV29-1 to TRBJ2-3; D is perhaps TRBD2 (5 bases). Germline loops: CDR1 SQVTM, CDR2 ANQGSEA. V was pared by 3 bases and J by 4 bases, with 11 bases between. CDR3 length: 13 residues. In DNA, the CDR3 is TGCAGCGTTGACGAGCGGAGGCCAGATACGCAGTATTTT. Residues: CSVDERRPDTQYF.

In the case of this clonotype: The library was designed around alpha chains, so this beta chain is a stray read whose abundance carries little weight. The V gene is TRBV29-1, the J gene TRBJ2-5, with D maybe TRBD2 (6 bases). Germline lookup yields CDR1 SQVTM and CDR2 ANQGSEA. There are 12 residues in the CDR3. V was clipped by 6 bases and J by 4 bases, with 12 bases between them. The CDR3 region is CSVGRGGETQYF. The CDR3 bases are TGCAGCGTCGGCCGGGGAGGAGAGACCCAGTACTTC.

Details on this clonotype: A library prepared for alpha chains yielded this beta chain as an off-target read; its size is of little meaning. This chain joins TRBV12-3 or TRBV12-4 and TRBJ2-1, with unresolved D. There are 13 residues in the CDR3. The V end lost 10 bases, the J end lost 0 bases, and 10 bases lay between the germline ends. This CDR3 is CATDRSSYNEQFF. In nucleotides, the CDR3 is TGTGCCACAGATCGGAGCTCCTACAATGAGCAGTTCTTC.

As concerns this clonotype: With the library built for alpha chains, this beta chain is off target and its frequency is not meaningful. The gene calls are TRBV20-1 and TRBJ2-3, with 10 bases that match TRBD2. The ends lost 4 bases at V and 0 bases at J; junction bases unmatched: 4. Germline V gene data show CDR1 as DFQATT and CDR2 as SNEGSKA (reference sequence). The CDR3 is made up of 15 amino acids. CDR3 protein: CSAKTTSGSTDTQYF. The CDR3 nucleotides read TGCAGTGCTAAGACGACTAGCGGGAGCACAGATACGCAGTATTTT.

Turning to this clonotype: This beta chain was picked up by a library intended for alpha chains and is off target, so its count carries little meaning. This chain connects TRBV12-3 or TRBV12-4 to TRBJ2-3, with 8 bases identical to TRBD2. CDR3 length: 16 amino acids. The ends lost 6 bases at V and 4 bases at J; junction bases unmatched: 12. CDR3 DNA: TGTGCCAGCAGCAAAGCCGGACTAGCTCAGCCAGATACGCAGTATTTT. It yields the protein CASSKAGLAQPDTQYF.

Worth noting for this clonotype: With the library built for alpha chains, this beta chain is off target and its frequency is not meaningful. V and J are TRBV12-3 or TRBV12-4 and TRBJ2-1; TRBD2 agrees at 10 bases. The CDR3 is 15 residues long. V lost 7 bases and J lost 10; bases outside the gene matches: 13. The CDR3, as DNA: TGTGCCAGCAAGGCTAGCGGGAGAGGAAAATTAGAGCAGTTCTTC. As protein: CASKASGRGKLEQFF.

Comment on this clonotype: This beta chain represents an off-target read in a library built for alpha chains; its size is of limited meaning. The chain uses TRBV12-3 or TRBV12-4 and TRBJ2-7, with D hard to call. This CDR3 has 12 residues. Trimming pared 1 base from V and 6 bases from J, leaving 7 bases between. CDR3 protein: CASSLEAFEQYF. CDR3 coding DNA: TGTGCCAGCAGTTTAGAGGCTTTCGAGCAGTACTTC.